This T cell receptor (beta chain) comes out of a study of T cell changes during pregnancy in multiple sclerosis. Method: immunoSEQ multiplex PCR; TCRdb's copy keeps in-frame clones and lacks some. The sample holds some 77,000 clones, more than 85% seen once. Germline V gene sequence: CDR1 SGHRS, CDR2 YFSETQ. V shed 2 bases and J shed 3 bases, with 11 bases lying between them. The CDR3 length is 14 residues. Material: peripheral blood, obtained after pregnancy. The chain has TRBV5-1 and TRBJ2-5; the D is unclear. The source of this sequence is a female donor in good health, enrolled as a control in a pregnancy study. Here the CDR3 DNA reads TGCGCCAGCAGCTTTGGAGACGTAAAAGAGACCCAGTACTTC. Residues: CASSFGDVKETQYF.